These 2 T cell receptor beta chains came from one sample sequenced in a study of T cell clonotyping in hematopoietic cell transplantation. As to time point: recipient sample about 28 days before transplant, after cytoreduction. Data came from immunoSEQ multiplex PCR; TCRdb stores just in-frame clones and leaves some out. The profile shows about 41,000 clones, 75% to 90% of them singletons. The source material was peripheral blood mononuclear cells, sampled before stem cell transplant. These receptors were taken from a man in his sixties with acute myeloid leukemia. Some clones in this sample may be carry-over from other donors' samples.

This chain links TRBV30 with TRBJ1-6; TRBD1 matches at 7 bases. V dropped 5 bases and J dropped 5; count of bases not matched to a gene: 6. CDR1 is GTSNPN, CDR2 SVGIG, per germline (reference sequence). CDR3 size: 14 residues. The CDR3 region is CAWRWDSNNSPLHF. The CDR3, as DNA: TGTGCCTGGCGATGGGACAGCAATAATTCACCCCTCCACTTT.

This clone was seen a handful of times. CDR3 DNA: TGCAGCGGTGGCGAGTACACTGAAGCTTTCTTT. It encodes CSGGEYTEAFF. The chain employs TRBV29-1 and TRBJ1-1; D uncertain. Germline CDR1 and CDR2: SQVTM and ANQGSEA. CDR3 length equals 11 residues. V lost 7 bases and J 3 bases, leaving 9 bases between the germline ends.